Included here is one T cell receptor beta chain sequence, with context. This record comes from a study of blood T cell repertoires in COVID-19. The assay was immunoSEQ multiplex PCR, and TCRdb's table has in-frame clones only and misses some. The sample carries some 140,000 clones, 81% recorded once. V lost 0 bases, J lost 8 bases, and 5 bases lay in between. This CDR3 has 13 amino acids. Germline V CDR1 and CDR2: SGHTA, FQGNSA. The sequence came from a woman aged 60-70 years with active or convalescent COVID-19. The rearrangement links TRBV7-2 to TRBJ1-6, with unresolved D. Material for sequencing was peripheral blood. The CDR3 nucleotides read TGTGCCAGCAGCTTAGCTGGAGATTCACCCCTCCACTTT. It specifies CASSLAGDSPLHF.